This TCR beta chain came from a study of blood T cell repertoires in COVID-19. Study in general: Samples came from the United States, Italy and Spain, spanning acute and convalescent COVID-19. Sample material is recorded as cDNA or gDNA derived from T cells, B-cell-depleted T cells, or PBMCs.

From germline, CDR1 is WSHSY and CDR2 SAAADI. The CDR3 has 13 residues. V was clipped by 3 bases and J by 2 bases, with 7 bases between them. Per the study methods: Estimated nucleated cell counts came from reference gene primer amplification. Method: immunoSEQ multiplex PCR; TCRdb's copy keeps in-frame clones and lacks some. That table furnishes V, J and clone size, whereas the DNA furnished D and trimming. The data show about 98,000 clones, roughly four fifths seen once. The specimen was peripheral blood. The chain carries TRBV10-2 and TRBJ1-2, with unresolved D. The TCR was taken from a man in his forties or fifties with active or convalescent COVID-19. The CDR3 region has the DNA TGCGCCAGCAGTGACTACGGGAACTATGGCTACACCTTC. It encodes CASSDYGNYGYTF.